A single sample is the source of the 15 T cell receptor beta chains below, sequenced in a study of T cells in tumors after PD-1 blockade. This sample's time point: second of two post-therapy site-matched biopsies approximately 2 months apart. Clones were sequenced by immunoSEQ multiplex PCR, and TCRdb holds only the in-frame ones, with some missing. This repertoire shows some 8,200 clones, 62% found once; its top ten account for over 9.5%. The specimen comprised tumor tissue, sampled after anti-PD-1 treatment. The origin of the receptors is a human donor with basal cell carcinoma.

The chain recombines TRBV6-4 with TRBJ1-2, with D maybe TRBD1 (5 bases). The CDR3 spans 13 residues. Per the germline V gene, CDR1 is MRHNA and CDR2 is SNTAGT. Trimming removed 3 bases from V and 7 bases from J, with 12 bases in between. CDR3 sequence: CASSDHGGVGYTF. As DNA, the CDR3 is TGTGCCAGCAGTGATCATGGGGGAGTTGGCTACACCTTC.

This clone has more than one count but fewer than ten. The chain links TRBV28 to TRBJ1-4; D is unclear. V was shortened by 4 bases and J by 14 bases, with 8 bases between the two germline ends. CDR1 and CDR2 from the germline V gene are MDHEN and SYDVKM. The CDR3 loop spans 10 amino acids. The CDR3 region is CASSSTRLFF. The CDR3 nucleotides are TGTGCCAGCAGTTCAACAAGGCTGTTTTTT.

This CDR3 is CASSETSGGPWDEQFF. Here the CDR3 DNA reads TGTGCCAGCAGTGAAACTAGCGGGGGGCCCTGGGATGAGCAGTTCTTC. This sequence joins TRBV6-1 and TRBJ2-1, with 12 bases identical to TRBD2. This CDR3 is 16 amino acids long. Unmatched junction bases numbered 7, after V lost 2 bases and J lost 8 bases. The germline V gene encodes CDR1 MNHNS and CDR2 SASEGT.

The chain carries TRBV7-8 and TRBJ2-7; the match to TRBD1 covers 7 bases. CDR3 length equals 14 residues. Germline V CDR1 and CDR2: SGHVS, FQNEAQ. V gave up 5 bases and J gave up 2 bases; unmatched junction bases: 6. The CDR3: CASSVQGRTYEQYF. DNA of the CDR3: TGTGCCAGCAGCGTACAGGGGCGTACCTACGAGCAGTACTTC.

A remark on this clone: The germline gene is not matched at one end of the junction; a read error may be the cause. The chain carries TRBV18 and TRBJ2-3; 13 bases are shared with TRBD2. CDR1 is KGHSH and CDR2 is LQKENI in the germline V gene. The length of the CDR3 is 16 residues. CDR3 sequence (DNA): TGTACCAGCTCACCAGGACTAGCGGGGGACACAGATACGCAGTATTTT. Protein sequence: CTSSPGLAGDTDTQYF. Using reference TRBV18 and TRBJ2-3 for the parts outside the CDR3, the full variable domain is NAGVMQNPRHLVRRRGQEARLRCSPMKGHSHVYWYRQLPEEGLKFMVYLQKENIIDESGMPKERFSAEFPKEGPSILRIQQVVRGDSAAYFCTSSPGLAGDTDTQYFGPGTRLTVL.

For the CDR3, the DNA is TGTGCCAGCAGTTTACCCCCGTGGGGGGCGCAAGATGAGCAGTTCTTC. Translating it yields CASSLPPWGAQDEQFF. The chain has TRBV6-6 and TRBJ2-1, with D perhaps being TRBD1 or TRBD2 (6 bases each). V was pared by 4 bases and J by 8 bases, with 21 bases between. The germline V gene encodes CDR1 MNHNY and CDR2 SVGAGI (reference sequence). This CDR3 comprises 16 residues.

CDR3 sequence (DNA): TGTGCCTGGAGTGTACATAAGACAGGTGAAAAACTGTTTTTT. This codes for CAWSVHKTGEKLFF. The chain recombines TRBV30 with TRBJ1-4; a weak D match, TRBD1 (6 bases). CDR3 length: 14 amino acids. Per germline, CDR1 GTSNPN and CDR2 SVGIG (reference sequence). The germline V and J ends were trimmed by 0 bases and 7 bases, with 12 bases remaining between them.

The rearrangement links TRBV18 to TRBJ1-1; D gene unclear. CDR1 KGHSH and CDR2 LQKENI come from the germline V gene. This CDR3 region has 12 residues. V gave up 2 bases and J gave up 3 bases, with 4 bases separating them. This CDR3 reads CASSPGDTEAFF. In DNA, the CDR3 is TGTGCCAGCTCACCAGGGGACACTGAAGCTTTCTTT.

V gene TRBV3-1 (or the pseudogene TRBV3-2) combines with J gene TRBJ2-7; TRBD1 matches at 10 bases. This CDR3 spans 17 amino acids. CDR1 is LGHDT and CDR2 is YNNKEL in the germline V gene (reference sequence). J gave up 7 bases and V 3 bases, and 15 bases lay outside the gene matches. The CDR3 here is CASSQQTDRDRGGEQYF. The CDR3 coding sequence is TGTGCCAGCAGCCAGCAAACCGACCGGGACAGGGGTGGGGAGCAGTACTTC.

This chain links TRBV24-1 with TRBJ2-2, with 8 bases fitting TRBD2. The germline gives CDR1 KGHDR, CDR2 SFDVKD. This CDR3 has 16 residues. Trimming removed 3 bases from V and 1 base from J; junction bases left unmatched: 3. This chain's CDR3 is CATSDTGGKNTGELFF. The CDR3 DNA reads as TGTGCCACCAGTGATACGGGAGGGAAGAACACCGGGGAGCTGTTTTTT.

The chain combines TRBV6-5 with TRBJ2-1, with 10 bases matching TRBD2. This CDR3 has 15 amino acids. CDR1 is MNHEY, CDR2 SVGAGI, per germline. V dropped 8 bases and J dropped 9; count of bases not matched to a gene: 13. CDR3 region: CASPPSGTSEGEQFF. The CDR3 DNA reads as TGTGCCAGCCCGCCCTCTGGGACTAGCGAAGGTGAGCAGTTCTTC.

The rearrangement uses TRBV4-1 and TRBJ2-1; 13 nucleotides align to TRBD2. J lost 3 bases, V lost 1 base, and 0 bases had no gene match. The length of the CDR3 is 16 residues. Germline-derived CDR1 and CDR2 are MGHRA and YSYEKL. In nucleotides, the CDR3 is TGCGCCAGCAGCCAAGGACTAGCGGGGGGCTACAATGAGCAGTTCTTC. This encodes CASSQGLAGGYNEQFF.

V usage is TRBV5-1 and J usage is TRBJ1-6, with D maybe TRBD1 (6 bases). Germline V gene data show CDR1 as SGHRS and CDR2 as YFSETQ. Trimming removed 3 bases from V and 8 bases from J, with 18 bases in between. The CDR3 runs 16 residues. The CDR3 nucleotides read TGCGCCAGCAGCTCGAGTTTGGGGGGCCACGATTCACCCCTCCACTTT. Amino acids: CASSSSLGGHDSPLHF.

The chain couples TRBV10-3 to TRBJ2-1, with D possibly matching TRBD1 (5 bases). Trimming removed 4 bases from V and 4 bases from J, with 8 bases in between. This CDR3 has 13 residues. Looked up from germline, CDR1 is ENHRY and CDR2 is SYGVKD. The CDR3 region has the DNA TGTGCCATCAGTGGGGGCAGGTACAATGAGCAGTTCTTC. The encoded protein is CAISGGRYNEQFF.

This rearrangement joins TRBV5-6 to TRBJ1-2; possible D gene TRBD1, 5 bases. CDR1 is SGHDT and CDR2 is YYEEEE in the germline V gene. This CDR3 spans 16 amino acids. V lost 0 bases to trimming and J lost 1 base, with 13 bases between them. The CDR3 region is CASSLGRVRLNYGYTF. CDR3 coding DNA: TGTGCCAGCAGCTTGGGCAGGGTTCGTCTTAACTATGGCTACACCTTC.